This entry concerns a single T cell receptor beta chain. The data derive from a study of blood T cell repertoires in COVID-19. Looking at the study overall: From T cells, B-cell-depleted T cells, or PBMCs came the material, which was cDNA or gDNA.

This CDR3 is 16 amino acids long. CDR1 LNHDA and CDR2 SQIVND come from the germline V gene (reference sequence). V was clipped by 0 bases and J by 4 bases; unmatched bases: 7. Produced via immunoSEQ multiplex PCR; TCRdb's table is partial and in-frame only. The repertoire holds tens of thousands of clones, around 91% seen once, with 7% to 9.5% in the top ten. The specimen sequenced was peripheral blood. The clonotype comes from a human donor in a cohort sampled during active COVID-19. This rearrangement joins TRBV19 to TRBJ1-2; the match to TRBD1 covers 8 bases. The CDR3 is CASSIDLGQVVYGYTF. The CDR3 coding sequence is TGTGCCAGTAGTATAGATTTGGGACAGGTTGTCTATGGCTACACCTTC.